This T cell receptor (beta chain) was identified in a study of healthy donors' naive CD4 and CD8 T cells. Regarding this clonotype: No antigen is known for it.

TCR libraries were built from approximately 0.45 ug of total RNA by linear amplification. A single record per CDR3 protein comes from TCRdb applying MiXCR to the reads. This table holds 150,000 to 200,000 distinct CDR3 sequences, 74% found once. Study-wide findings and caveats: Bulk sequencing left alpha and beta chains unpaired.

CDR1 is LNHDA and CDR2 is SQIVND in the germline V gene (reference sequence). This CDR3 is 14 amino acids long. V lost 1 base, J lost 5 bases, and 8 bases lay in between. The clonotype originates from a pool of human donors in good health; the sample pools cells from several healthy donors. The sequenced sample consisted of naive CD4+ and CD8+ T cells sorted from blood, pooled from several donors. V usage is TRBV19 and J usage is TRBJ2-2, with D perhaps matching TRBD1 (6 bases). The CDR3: CASSIVGATGELFF. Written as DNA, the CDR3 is TGTGCCAGTAGTATAGTGGGGGCAACCGGGGAGCTGTTTTTT.